These 20 T cell receptor beta chains came from one sample sequenced in a study of T-cell reconstitution after alpha-beta-depleted transplantation in children. For TCRbeta, the library was prepared with unique molecular identifiers. One entry per CDR3 protein results from TCRdb running MiXCR on the PCR reads. Among about 300,000 distinct CDR3 sequences listed, around 10% were seen once. Sequencing used PBMCs, obtained before TCRalphabeta/CD19-depleted stem cell transplant. Receptors originate from a boy under three years old with acute myeloid leukemia, due to receive a stem cell transplant.

This clonotype was seen at least ten times. The genes are TRBV4-2 and TRBJ1-5; TRBD1 might be the D (5 bases). The CDR3 has 18 residues. V dropped 0 bases and J dropped 4 bases, with 19 bases sitting between them. The germline V gene encodes CDR1 LGHNA and CDR2 YNFKEQ. CDR3 sequence reads: CASSQDGFRGLGNQPQHF. The CDR3 DNA reads TGTGCCAGCAGCCAAGATGGCTTTAGGGGCCTTGGGAATCAGCCCCAGCATTTT.

This clonotype was found many times. The rearrangement joins TRBV20-1 to TRBJ2-2; no clear D gene. CDR1 and CDR2 (germline): DFQATT, SNEGSKA (reference sequence). Between the trimmed V and J ends, which lost 0 bases and 1 base, there was a span of 6 bases. The CDR3 is 14 amino acids. CDR3 loop: CSARDRQNTGELFF. CDR3 DNA sequence: TGCAGTGCTAGAGATCGACAGAACACCGGGGAGCTGTTTTTT.

This clonotype was found a few times. V gene TRBV7-3 combines with J gene TRBJ1-2; D perhaps matches TRBD1 (6 bases). The CDR3 is 14 amino acids. V shed 5 bases and J shed 5 bases, with 15 bases lying between them. In germline, CDR1 is SGHTA, CDR2 FQGTGA. In DNA, the CDR3 is TGTGCCAGCAGCCCAGCGACAGGAAGATATGGCTACACCTTC. It encodes CASSPATGRYGYTF.

This clonotype came up many times. The chain is built from TRBV21-1 and TRBJ2-1; whether TRBD2, the table's D call, matches the DNA was not checked. TRBV21-1 is reported as a pseudogene. The CDR3 is 17 residues long. CDR3 residues: CASSKGEREGPYNEQFF. The CDR3 nucleotides are TGTGCCAGCAGCAAAGGAGAGCGGGAGGGACCCTACAATGAGCAGTTCTTC.

This clonotype was seen at least ten times. The CDR3 coding sequence is TGTGCCAGCAGTGAAAGCGGGGGACAGCCCCAGCATTTT. This translates into CASSESGGQPQHF. V and J are TRBV12-3 or TRBV12-4 and TRBJ1-5; a weak D match, TRBD1 (5 bases). CDR3 size: 13 residues. Trimming left V 5 bases short and J 7 bases short, with 12 bases between.

The CDR3 sequence: CASSPPSGGGANEQFF. The CDR3 bases are TGTGCCAGCAGTCCGCCGTCTGGCGGGGGGGCCAATGAGCAGTTCTTC. The rearrangement joins TRBV12-3 or TRBV12-4 to TRBJ2-1, with 9 bases lining up with TRBD2. The CDR3 has 16 residues. V lost 5 bases, J lost 6 bases, and 11 bases stayed unmatched.

In this sample, this clonotype turned up many times. The rearrangement joins TRBV7-2 to TRBJ2-3; D unclear. Germline lookup yields CDR1 SGHTA and CDR2 FQGNSA. This CDR3 contains 15 residues. Trimming took 1 base from V and 1 from J, leaving 9 bases between them. The CDR3 is CASSLGAWGTDTQYF. CDR3 DNA sequence: TGTGCCAGCAGCTTAGGAGCGTGGGGCACAGATACGCAGTATTTT.

This clonotype was found many times. The rearrangement joins TRBV12-3 or TRBV12-4 to TRBJ1-5, with TRBD1 identical over 9 bases. The trim removed 5 bases at V and 14 bases at J, leaving 7 bases unmatched. The CDR3 has 12 amino acids. CDR3 coding DNA: TGTGCCAGCAGTACCCCGGGACAGGGCGAGCATTTT. Protein: CASSTPGQGEHF.

CDR3 bases: TGTGCCAGCAGCCCTAGAGGGCGGGGCAGGGGTATTATTAACTATGGCTACACCTTC. This encodes CASSPRGRGRGIINYGYTF. V gene TRBV11-2 combines with J gene TRBJ1-2, with D maybe TRBD1 (6 bases). Germline V gives CDR1 SGHAT, CDR2 FQNNGV. This CDR3 region has 19 residues. Deletions cut 5 bases from V and 1 base from J, with 26 bases between.

This clonotype was recorded many times. The V call is TRBV20-1, the J call TRBJ1-2; TRBD1 agrees at 8 bases. Germline loops: CDR1 DFQATT, CDR2 SNEGSKA (reference sequence). The trim removed 1 base at V and 1 base at J, leaving 5 bases unmatched. The CDR3 covers 15 residues. CDR3 amino acids: CSARVGGQGNYGYTF. The CDR3 nucleotides are TGCAGTGCTAGAGTCGGTGGACAGGGTAACTATGGCTACACCTTC.

This clonotype was seen at least ten times. CDR3 amino acids: CASSQGPTSGGINEQFF. CDR3 DNA: TGCGCCAGCAGCCAGGGCCCGACTAGCGGGGGAATCAATGAGCAGTTCTTC. This rearrangement joins TRBV4-3 to TRBJ2-1; 12 bases align to TRBD2. CDR1 and CDR2 (germline): LGHNA, YSLEER. CDR3 size: 17 residues. V lost 3 bases and J lost 6; bases outside the gene matches: 9.

This clonotype was picked up many times. This chain joins TRBV7-2 and TRBJ2-3; TRBD2 matches at 7 bases. J gave up 9 bases and V 1 base, and 4 bases lay outside the gene matches. CDR1 is SGHTA, CDR2 FQGNSA, per germline. CDR3 length: 13 amino acids. The CDR3 here is CASSLGGGRTQYF. For the CDR3, the DNA is TGTGCCAGCAGCTTAGGGGGCGGGAGAACGCAGTATTTT.

This clonotype was counted at least ten times. This chain uses TRBV3-1 with TRBJ2-7; 8 bases match TRBD1. The germline V gene encodes CDR1 LGHDT and CDR2 YNNKEL (reference sequence). This CDR3 has 15 amino acids. V dropped 4 bases and J dropped 7; count of bases not matched to a gene: 12. This CDR3 reads CASSLGTGLMREQYF. The CDR3 DNA reads as TGTGCCAGCAGCCTCGGGACAGGTCTGATGCGGGAGCAGTACTTC.

A note on this clonotype: One base away lies a much larger clone, so this may be a sequencing read error. This sequence joins TRBV7-9 and TRBJ2-6; a weak D match, TRBD2 (6 bases). Germline CDR1 reads SEHNR; CDR2 reads FQNEAQ (reference sequence). The V and J ends lost 2 bases and 2 bases respectively, with 7 bases between them. CDR3 length: 15 amino acids. The CDR3 loop reads CASSLWGAGANVLTF. The CDR3 DNA reads TGTGCCAGCAGCTTATGGGGGGCTGGGGCCAACGTCCTGACTTTC. Based on the CDR3 plus reference TRBV7-9 and TRBJ2-6, the full variable domain is DTGVSQNPRHKITKRGQNVTFRCDPISEHNRLYWYRQTLGQGPEFLTYFQNEAQLEKSRLLSDRFSAERPKGSFSTLEIQRTEQGDSAMYLCASSLWGAGANVLTFGAGSRLTVL.

This clonotype occurred many times. The CDR3 nucleotides are TGTGCCAGCAGTTGGCTGGACAGGGCAGATACGCAGTATTTT. This gives the protein CASSWLDRADTQYF. The chain has TRBV28 and TRBJ2-3; 8 nucleotides agree with TRBD1. The CDR3 is made up of 14 amino acids. The V gene end was trimmed by 4 bases and the J gene end by 4 bases; junction bases not matched to a gene: 4. Looked up from germline, CDR1 is MDHEN and CDR2 is SYDVKM.

This clonotype was picked up many times. J is TRBJ2-1 and V is TRBV20-1, with 10 bases that match TRBD2. With 2 bases clipped from V and 7 bases from J, the junction kept 2 bases outside the gene matches. Germline lookup yields CDR1 DFQATT and CDR2 SNEGSKA (reference sequence). The CDR3 extends over 13 amino acids. CDR3 DNA: TGCAGTGCTAGACTAGCGGGGGTGAATGAGCAGTTCTTC. Its translation is CSARLAGVNEQFF.

Remarks on this clonotype: A much bigger clone sits one base away, suggesting this may be a read error. This rearrangement joins TRBV12-3 or TRBV12-4 to TRBJ2-3; D gene ambiguous. CDR3 length: 15 amino acids. The CDR3 sequence is CTSSPSGLGTDTQYF. The DNA of the CDR3 is TGTACCAGCAGCCCCTCCGGGCTGGGGACAGATACGCAGTATTTT.

This chain connects TRBV29-1 to TRBJ1-5; 7 bases agree with TRBD1. CDR1 is SQVTM and CDR2 is ANQGSEA in the germline V gene. The CDR3 is made up of 13 amino acids. The V and J ends lost 6 bases and 7 bases, in that order; junction bases with no gene match: 9. CDR3 nucleotide sequence: TGCAGCGTAGCCGGGACAGTTGAACAGCCCCAGCATTTT. The encoded protein is CSVAGTVEQPQHF.

This chain links TRBV12-3 or TRBV12-4 with TRBJ2-1; TRBD2 agrees at 7 bases. The length of the CDR3 is 15 residues. CDR3 in DNA: TGTGCTAGAGTTTTAGCGGGCAACTCCTACAATGAGCAGTTCTTC. This gives the protein CARVLAGNSYNEQFF.

Only a few counts were recorded for this clonotype. The chain recombines TRBV7-9 with TRBJ1-2; no definite D call. The germline CDR1 and CDR2 sequences are SEHNR and FQNEAQ (reference sequence). V was trimmed by 8 bases and J by 6 bases, leaving 19 bases between them. The CDR3 sequence is 14 residues long. The CDR3 coding sequence is TGTGCCAGCGTACAAGGGATAGAGGGCCATGGCTACACCTTC. This gives the protein CASVQGIEGHGYTF.